This T cell receptor beta chain was identified in a study of identical twins. Per the germline V gene, CDR1 is LGHDT and CDR2 is YNNKEL (reference sequence). V shed 3 bases and J 3 bases; nucleotides not matched to a gene: 17. This CDR3 spans 21 amino acids. TCRdb reprocessed the 5' RACE reads with MiXCR, giving one entry per CDR3 protein. The table lists 280,000 or so distinct CDR3 sequences, more than 6.5% of them singletons. Whole-study results and caveats: Compared with models, monozygotic twins showed more out-of-frame TCR alpha sharing. When twins shared out-of-frame alpha sequences, those sequences had excess low generation probability. Researchers reported weaker excess twin sharing in beta out-of-frame sequences.

Comment on this clonotype: What it binds is not known.

These same records also appear under a second study, on yellow fever vaccine responses in identical twins.

This TCR was sampled from a woman under 30 in good health. The specimen was memory (CD45RO+) T cells sorted from blood. This chain uses TRBV3-1 with TRBJ2-3; 14 bases fit TRBD2. CDR3 coding DNA: TGTGCCAGCAGCCACCACAGGACTAGCGGGAGGTTGGTTGGTTTTACAGATACGCAGTATTTT. It encodes CASSHHRTSGRLVGFTDTQYF.